This T cell receptor (beta chain) was retrieved from a study of blood T cells in healthy people across ages. A second PCR, run for roughly 7 to 12 cycles, used a sample-barcoded 5' primer plus a J-beta primer mix. MiXCR, applied by TCRdb to the 5' RACE reads, yields one record per CDR3 protein. The sample includes approximately 960,000 distinct CDR3 sequences, around 29% of them seen just once. The CDR3 loop spans 15 amino acids. V gave up 1 base and J gave up 4 bases; unmatched junction bases: 4. CDR1 SGHVS and CDR2 FNYEAQ come from the germline V gene. The same sample was also studied in work on T cells of mothers and their children.

The chain employs TRBV7-6 and TRBJ2-7; TRBD2 aligns across 10 bases. This sequence originates from a woman between 40 and 55 years old in good health. The sequenced sample consisted of blood. CDR3 nucleotides: TGTGCCAGCAGCTTAGAAACTAGCGGGGAGTACGAGCAGTACTTC. It is translated as CASSLETSGEYEQYF.